A selection of T cell receptor beta chains follows, all from one sample in a study of radiotherapy plus CTLA-4 blockade in lung cancer. Repertoires were generated with immunoSEQ multiplex PCR, while TCRdb's copy carries only in-frame clones and drops some. The table records 110,000 or so clones, approximately 80% of them present only once. This sample comprised peripheral blood, obtained from a patient treated with radiotherapy plus ipilimumab. The source is a human donor with non-small cell lung cancer who had a partial response to radiotherapy plus ipilimumab. Both conserved end residues are part of each CDR3. Each record gives: D gene, J gene, V gene, clone size, CDR3 protein, CDR3 DNA. D genes are given only for firm matches. Expanded clones get a size class; other rows say once, few or many, or leave the size out.

>-|TRBJ2-3|TRBV19|-
CASSPQVRDTQYF
TGTGCCAGTAGTCCTCAGGTCCGAGATACGCAGTATTTT
>-|TRBJ2-7|TRBV19|-
CASSIVDSGTKPYEQYF
TGTGCCAGTAGTATAGTGGATTCCGGGACAAAACCCTACGAGCAGTACTTC
>-|TRBJ2-2|TRBV28|-
CASSFRTYANTGELFF
TGTGCCAGCAGTTTTAGGACTTACGCGAACACCGGGGAGCTGTTTTTT
>TRBD2|TRBJ2-1|TRBV19|-
CASSQTSGPYNEQFF
TGTGCCAGTAGCCAAACTAGCGGCCCCTACAATGAGCAGTTCTTC
>TRBD1|TRBJ1-1|TRBV6-5|-
CATKDRGRTEAFF
TGTGCCACTAAGGACAGGGGGCGCACTGAAGCTTTCTTT
>-|TRBJ2-1|TRBV14|-
CASSHTTDTEQFF
TGTGCCAGCAGCCACACAACGGACACAGAGCAGTTCTTC
>TRBD1|TRBJ2-3|TRBV11-3|few
CASSPPGQLDTQYF
TGTGCCAGCAGCCCCCCGGGACAGCTGGATACGCAGTATTTT
>-|TRBJ1-1|TRBV2|-
CATLPTENTEAFF
TGTGCCACCCTACCGACAGAGAACACTGAAGCTTTCTTT
>-|TRBJ2-1|TRBV5-1|-
CASSSGTKGGEQFF
TGCGCCAGCAGCTCCGGGACTAAAGGGGGTGAGCAGTTCTTC
>TRBD1|TRBJ2-5|TRBV5-1|-
CASSSQGVPQETQYF
TGCGCCAGCAGCTCACAGGGGGTACCCCAAGAGACCCAGTACTTC
>-|TRBJ2-5|TRBV28|-
CASSPELVGETQYF
TGTGCCAGCAGTCCGGAGCTGGTAGGAGAGACCCAGTACTTC
>-|TRBJ2-6|TRBV25-1|-
CASSGRTVTDSGANVLTF
TGTGCCAGCAGTGGACGGACAGTGACGGACTCTGGGGCCAACGTCCTGACTTTC
>TRBD1|TRBJ2-4|TRBV28|-
CASRPRQGAFFKNIQYF
TGTGCCAGCAGGCCCAGACAGGGGGCTTTTTTCAAAAACATTCAGTACTTC
>-|TRBJ2-3|TRBV6-5|-
CASSYSSVSTDTQYF
TGTGCCAGCAGTTACTCCAGCGTCAGCACAGATACGCAGTATTTT
>TRBD1|TRBJ1-1|TRBV19|-
CASSRGSSGQTEAFF
TGTGCCAGTAGTCGAGGCTCCTCGGGACAGACTGAAGCTTTCTTT
>TRBD2|TRBJ2-3|TRBV15|-
CATSRGLAGSTDTQYF
TGTGCCACCAGCAGGGGTCTAGCGGGAAGCACAGATACGCAGTATTTT
>TRBD1|TRBJ1-2|TRBV5-1|-
CASNEGTGARYTF
TGCGCCAGCAACGAAGGGACAGGGGCTCGCTACACCTTC
>TRBD1|TRBJ2-7|TRBV19|-
CASGVGDSYEQYF
TGTGCCAGTGGGGTGGGGGACAGCTACGAGCAGTACTTC
>-|TRBJ1-1|TRBV18|-
CASSPQLTADEAFF
TGTGCCAGCTCACCACAGTTAACGGCGGATGAAGCTTTCTTT
>TRBD2|TRBJ2-2|TRBV19|few
CASSIVLADYANTGELFF
TGTGCCAGTAGTATAGTACTAGCGGACTACGCGAACACCGGGGAGCTGTTTTTT